This T cell receptor beta chain was documented in a study of CD8+CD57+ T cells in acquired aplastic anemia. As for the study in general: Mean yield of DNA from sorted CD4+ and CD8+ cells was 3 to 3.5 ug. Healthy donors averaged roughly 11 million reads for CD4+ cells.

Genomic DNA templated the TCR beta VDJ and CDR3 profiling. TCRdb reanalysed the reads using MiXCR and keeps one entry per CDR3 protein. The table has roughly 150,000 distinct CDR3 sequences, approximately 44% seen once; the top ten hold about 1.1%. There are 15 residues in the CDR3. CDR1 is MDHEN, CDR2 SYDVKM, per germline. The V end lost 5 bases, the J end lost 3 bases, and 17 bases lay between the germline ends. Study observations and caveats: Sharing between patients and controls was observed for twenty-nine CD8+ CDR3 sequences. Patients were compared with controls for CD8+ Simpson's diversity, and no significant difference emerged.

This clonotype was seen a handful of times. The antigen is not known. The specimen was sorted CD4+, CD8+, or CD8+CD57+ T cells (not recorded which) from PBMCs. This receptor was identified in a human donor in good health. The chain carries TRBV28 and TRBJ2-7; TRBD1 might be the D (7 bases). The CDR3 loop reads CASSAAGQLVYEQYF. For the CDR3, the DNA is TGTGCCAGCAGTGCCGCGGGACAGTTGGTCTACGAGCAGTACTTC.